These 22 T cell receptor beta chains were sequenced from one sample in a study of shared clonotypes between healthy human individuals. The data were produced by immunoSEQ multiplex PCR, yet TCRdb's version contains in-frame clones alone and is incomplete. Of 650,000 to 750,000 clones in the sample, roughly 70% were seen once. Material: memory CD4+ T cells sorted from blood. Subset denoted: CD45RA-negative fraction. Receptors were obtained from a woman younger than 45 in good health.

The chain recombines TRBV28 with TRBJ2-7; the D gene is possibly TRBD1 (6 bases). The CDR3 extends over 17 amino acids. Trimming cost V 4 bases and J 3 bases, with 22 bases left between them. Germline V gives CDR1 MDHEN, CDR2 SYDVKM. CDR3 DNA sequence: TGTGCCAGCAGTTACGCACCCGGGACAAAGGAAGGCTACGAGCAGTACTTC. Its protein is CASSYAPGTKEGYEQYF.

The CDR3 reads CASSLAATSANEQYF. The CDR3 DNA sequence: TGCGCCAGCAGCTTGGCCGCGACTAGCGCCAACGAGCAGTACTTC. The rearrangement joins TRBV5-1 to TRBJ2-7; TRBD2 aligns across 8 bases. CDR1 and CDR2 from the germline V gene are SGHRS and YFSETQ. The CDR3 contains 15 residues. V lost 0 bases and J lost 5; bases outside the gene matches: 7.

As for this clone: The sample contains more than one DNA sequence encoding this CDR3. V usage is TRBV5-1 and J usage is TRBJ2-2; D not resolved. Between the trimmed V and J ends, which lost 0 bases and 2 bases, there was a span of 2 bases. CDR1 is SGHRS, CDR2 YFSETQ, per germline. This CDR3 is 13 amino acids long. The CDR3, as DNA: TGCGCCAGCAGCTTGGTAAACACCGGGGAGCTGTTTTTT. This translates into CASSLVNTGELFF.

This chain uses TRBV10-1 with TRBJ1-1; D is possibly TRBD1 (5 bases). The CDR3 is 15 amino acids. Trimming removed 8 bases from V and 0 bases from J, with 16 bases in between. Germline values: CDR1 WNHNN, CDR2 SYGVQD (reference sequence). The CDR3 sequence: CASLFIGHMNTEAFF. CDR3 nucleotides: TGCGCCAGCCTATTCATCGGACACATGAACACTGAAGCTTTCTTT.

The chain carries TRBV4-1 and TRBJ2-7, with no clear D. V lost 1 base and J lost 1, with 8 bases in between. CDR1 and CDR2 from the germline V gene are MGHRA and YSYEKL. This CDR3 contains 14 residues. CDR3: CASSQGPRSYEQYF. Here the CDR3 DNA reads TGCGCCAGCAGCCAAGGTCCTAGATCCTACGAGCAGTACTTC.

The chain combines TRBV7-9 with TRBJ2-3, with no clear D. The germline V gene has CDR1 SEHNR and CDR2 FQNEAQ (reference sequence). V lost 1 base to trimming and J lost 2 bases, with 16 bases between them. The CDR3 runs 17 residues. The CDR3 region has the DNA TGTGCCAGCAGCTTAGTTCCCTCGGCAGGCCACACAGATACGCAGTATTTT. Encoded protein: CASSLVPSAGHTDTQYF.

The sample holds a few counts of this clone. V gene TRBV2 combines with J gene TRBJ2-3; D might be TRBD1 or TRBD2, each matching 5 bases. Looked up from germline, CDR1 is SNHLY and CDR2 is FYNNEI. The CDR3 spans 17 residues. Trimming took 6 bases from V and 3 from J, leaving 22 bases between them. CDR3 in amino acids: CASSPGTKGRMTDTQYF. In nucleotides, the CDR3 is TGTGCCAGCAGCCCCGGGACGAAGGGCAGGATGACAGATACGCAGTATTTT. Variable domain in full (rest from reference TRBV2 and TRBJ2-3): EPEVTQTPSHQVTQMGQEVILRCVPISNHLYFYWYRQILGQKVEFLVSFYNNEISEKSEIFDDQFSVERPDGSNFTLKIRSTKLEDSAMYFCASSPGTKGRMTDTQYFGPGTRLTVL.

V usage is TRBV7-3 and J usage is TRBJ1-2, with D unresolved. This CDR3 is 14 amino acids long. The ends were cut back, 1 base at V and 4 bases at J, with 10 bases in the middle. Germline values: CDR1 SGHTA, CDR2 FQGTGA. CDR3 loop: CASSLNSGGYGYTF. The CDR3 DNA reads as TGTGCCAGCAGCTTAAACTCAGGCGGCTATGGCTACACCTTC.

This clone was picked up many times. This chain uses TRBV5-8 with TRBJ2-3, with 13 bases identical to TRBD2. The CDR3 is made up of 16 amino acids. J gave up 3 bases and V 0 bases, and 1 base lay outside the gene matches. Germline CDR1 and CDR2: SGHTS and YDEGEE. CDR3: CASSLGTSGSTDTQYF. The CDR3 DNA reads TGTGCCAGCAGCTTGGGGACTAGCGGGAGTACAGATACGCAGTATTTT. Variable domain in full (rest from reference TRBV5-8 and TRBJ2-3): EAGVTQSPTHLIKTRGQQATLRCSPISGHTSVYWYQQALGLGLQFLLWYDEGEERNRGNFPPRFSGRQFPNYSSELNVNALELEDSALYLCASSLGTSGSTDTQYFGPGTRLTVL.

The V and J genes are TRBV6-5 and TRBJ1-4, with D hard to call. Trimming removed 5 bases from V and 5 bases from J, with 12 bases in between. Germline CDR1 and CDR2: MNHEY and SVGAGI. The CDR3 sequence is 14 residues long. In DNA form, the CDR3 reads TGTGCCAGCAGTCATCGGGTACGGAATGAAAAACTGTTTTTT. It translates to CASSHRVRNEKLFF.

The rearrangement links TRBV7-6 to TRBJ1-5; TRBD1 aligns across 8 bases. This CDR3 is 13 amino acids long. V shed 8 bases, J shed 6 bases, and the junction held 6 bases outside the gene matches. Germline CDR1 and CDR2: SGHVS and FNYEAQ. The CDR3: CASSGQGGQPQHF. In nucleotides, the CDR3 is TGTGCCAGCTCCGGACAGGGAGGTCAGCCCCAGCATTTT.

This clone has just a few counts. CDR3 protein: CSGLIAPGGRVLEQYF. The CDR3 nucleotides read TGCAGCGGTCTTATCGCTCCGGGCGGGAGGGTCCTCGAGCAGTACTTC. This chain links TRBV29-1 with TRBJ2-7; 9 bases line up with TRBD2. Trimming removed 7 bases from V and 6 bases from J; junction bases left unmatched: 19. This CDR3 comprises 16 residues. Germline CDR1 SQVTM, CDR2 ANQGSEA.

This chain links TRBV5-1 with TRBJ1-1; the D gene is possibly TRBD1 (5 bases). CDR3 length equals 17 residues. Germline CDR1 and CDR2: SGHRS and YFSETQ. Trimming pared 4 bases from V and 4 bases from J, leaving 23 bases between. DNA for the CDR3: TGCGCCAGCAGCATGGGGCCTTCAGGAGTGGTGGGCACTGAAGCTTTCTTT. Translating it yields CASSMGPSGVVGTEAFF.

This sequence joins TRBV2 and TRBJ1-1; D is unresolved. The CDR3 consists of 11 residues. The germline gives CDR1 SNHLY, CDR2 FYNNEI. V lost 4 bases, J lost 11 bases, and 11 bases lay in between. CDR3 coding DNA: TGTGCCAGCAGTGTTCTTGGGGTGGCTTTCTTT. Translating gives CASSVLGVAFF.

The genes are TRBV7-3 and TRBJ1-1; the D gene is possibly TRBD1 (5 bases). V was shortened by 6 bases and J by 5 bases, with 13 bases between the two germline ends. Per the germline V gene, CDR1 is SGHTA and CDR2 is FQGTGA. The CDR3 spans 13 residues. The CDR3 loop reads CASRSRRGTEAFF. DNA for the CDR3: TGTGCCAGCAGGTCTAGACGGGGGACTGAAGCTTTCTTT.

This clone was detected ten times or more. CDR3 in DNA: TGTGCCAGCAGCCAATCGAACAGGGACTACGAGCAGTACTTC. It yields the protein CASSQSNRDYEQYF. The chain links TRBV4-2 to TRBJ2-7, with D maybe TRBD1 (6 bases). Trimming cost V 2 bases and J 3 bases, with 11 bases left between them. CDR3 length equals 14 residues. CDR1 and CDR2 from the germline V gene are LGHNA and YNFKEQ.

This chain's CDR3 is CASSQIQVRISGELFF. The CDR3 bases are TGTGCCAGCAGCCAAATACAGGTAAGGATTTCCGGGGAGCTGTTTTTT. The V gene is TRBV5-6, the J gene TRBJ2-2, with a weak D call TRBD1 (5 bases). Trimming took off 4 bases at V and 6 bases at J, with 19 bases between the two ends. The length of the CDR3 is 16 residues. Germline-derived CDR1 and CDR2 are SGHDT and YYEEEE.

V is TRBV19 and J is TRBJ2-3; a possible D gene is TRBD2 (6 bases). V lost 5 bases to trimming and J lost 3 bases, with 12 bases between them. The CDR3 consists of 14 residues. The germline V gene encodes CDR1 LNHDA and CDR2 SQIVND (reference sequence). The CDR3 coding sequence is TGTGCCAGTAGTGCGACTAGTTTTACAGATACGCAGTATTTT. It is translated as CASSATSFTDTQYF.

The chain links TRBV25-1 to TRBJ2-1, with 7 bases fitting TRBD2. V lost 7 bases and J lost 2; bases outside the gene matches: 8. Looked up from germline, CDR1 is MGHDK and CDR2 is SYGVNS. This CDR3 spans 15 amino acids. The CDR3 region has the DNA TGTGCCAGCACGAGGGAAGCGGGACCCTACAATGAGCAGTTCTTC. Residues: CASTREAGPYNEQFF.

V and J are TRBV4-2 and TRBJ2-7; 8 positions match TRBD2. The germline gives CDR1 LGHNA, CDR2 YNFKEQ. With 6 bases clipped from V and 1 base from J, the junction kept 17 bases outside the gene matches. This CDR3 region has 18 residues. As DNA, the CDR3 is TGTGCCAGCAGTCCCGGGGGGGGCTTTTCTACGGTATCCTACGAGCAGTACTTC. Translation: CASSPGGGFSTVSYEQYF.

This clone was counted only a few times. The DNA of the CDR3 is TGCGCCAGCAGCCAAGGCTTTGGAGCAGACTACTCTGGAAACACCATATATTTT. Translating gives CASSQGFGADYSGNTIYF. The rearrangement joins TRBV4-1 to TRBJ1-3, with D unclear. CDR1 is MGHRA and CDR2 is YSYEKL in the germline V gene. CDR3 length: 18 amino acids. V dropped 1 base and J dropped 0 bases, with 16 bases sitting between them.

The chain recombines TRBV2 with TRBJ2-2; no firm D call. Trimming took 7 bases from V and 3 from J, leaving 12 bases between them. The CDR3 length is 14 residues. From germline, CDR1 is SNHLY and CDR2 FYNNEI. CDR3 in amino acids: CASTLGLDTGELFF. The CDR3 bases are TGTGCCAGCACTCTGGGATTAGACACCGGGGAGCTGTTTTTT.